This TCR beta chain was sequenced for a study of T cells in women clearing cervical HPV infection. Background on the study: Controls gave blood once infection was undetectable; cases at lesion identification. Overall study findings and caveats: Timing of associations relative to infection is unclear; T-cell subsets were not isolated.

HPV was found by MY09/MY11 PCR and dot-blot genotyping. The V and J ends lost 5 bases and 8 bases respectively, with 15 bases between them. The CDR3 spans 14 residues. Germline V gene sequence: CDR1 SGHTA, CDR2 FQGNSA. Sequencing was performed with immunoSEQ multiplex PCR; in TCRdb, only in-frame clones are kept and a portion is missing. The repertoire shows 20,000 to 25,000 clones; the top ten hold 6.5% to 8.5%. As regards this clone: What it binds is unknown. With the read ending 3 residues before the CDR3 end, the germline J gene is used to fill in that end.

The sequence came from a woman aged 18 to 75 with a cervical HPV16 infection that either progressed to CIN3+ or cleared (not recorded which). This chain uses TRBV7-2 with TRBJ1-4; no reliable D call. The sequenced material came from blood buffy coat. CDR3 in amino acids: CASSRASWSEKLFF. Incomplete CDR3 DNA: TGTGCCAGCAGCCGAGCGAGTTGGTCGGAAAAA.